These 10 T cell receptor beta chains share one sample of origin, sequenced in a study of T-cell memory formation after mild COVID-19. TCRdb re-called the 5' RACE reads with MiXCR, one entry per CDR3 protein. The data show tens of thousands of distinct CDR3 sequences, approximately 6.5% seen once. Source material: PBMCs or a T cell subset sorted from them (not recorded which). The receptors originated from an adult who had mild COVID-19 (a few samples of this study predate the infection). Cell type and time point are not known.

The sample holds many counts of this clonotype. The genes are TRBV20-1 and TRBJ1-1, with 9 bases matching TRBD1. This CDR3 contains 11 residues. Germline CDR1 and CDR2: DFQATT and SNEGSKA (reference sequence). The CDR3 is CRVTGGTEAFF. Written as DNA, the CDR3 is TGCAGGGTGACAGGGGGCACTGAAGCTTTCTTT.

This clonotype was counted many times. The chain links TRBV12-3 or TRBV12-4 to TRBJ2-1; 7 nucleotides agree with TRBD2. The CDR3 loop spans 15 amino acids. After removal of 2 bases from V and 11 bases from J, the junction contained 12 bases not matched to a gene. The CDR3 coding sequence is TGTGCCAGCAGTTTAAGCCCCGCAAAGCGGGGCAAGCAGTTCTTC. It is translated as CASSLSPAKRGKQFF.

A remark on this clonotype: This clone may be a read error of a much larger clone one base away. The gene calls are TRBV4-2 and TRBJ1-1, with a weak D call TRBD1 (6 bases). CDR3 size: 15 residues. The V end was cut by 2 bases, the J end by 2 bases, with 12 bases between. CDR1 is LGHNA, CDR2 YNFKEQ, per germline. The CDR3 region is CASSQLGGRNTEAFF. The CDR3 bases are TGTGCCAGCAGCCAACTTGGGGGCCGAAACACTGAAGCTTTCTTT.

V gene TRBV2 combines with J gene TRBJ2-3; 10 nucleotides line up with TRBD2. J lost 2 bases, V lost 6 bases, and 11 bases had no gene match. This CDR3 comprises 17 residues. From germline, CDR1 is SNHLY and CDR2 FYNNEI. CDR3 nucleotides: TGTGCCAGCAGCCGGAAGGTGGGACTAGCGACCACAGATACGCAGTATTTT. It yields the protein CASSRKVGLATTDTQYF.

This rearrangement joins TRBV2 to TRBJ2-3, with 7 positions matching TRBD1. V trimming: 10 bases; J trimming: 4 bases; junction bases outside the gene matches: 20. The CDR3 covers 17 residues. The V gene's germline CDR1 is SNHLY and CDR2 FYNNEI. CDR3 sequence reads: CAIRDSFGSSVADTQYF. The CDR3 DNA is TGTGCCATCCGGGACAGTTTTGGGTCTTCGGTCGCAGATACGCAGTATTTT.

The sample holds many counts of this clonotype. The gene calls are TRBV7-8 and TRBJ2-7; no reliable D call. The CDR3 runs 14 residues. The ends were cut back, 0 bases at V and 0 bases at J, with 6 bases in the middle. Germline V gene sequence: CDR1 SGHVS, CDR2 FQNEAQ. CDR3 protein: CASSLAPPSYEQYF. In nucleotides, the CDR3 is TGTGCCAGCAGCTTAGCTCCTCCCTCCTACGAGCAGTACTTC.

This chain uses TRBV7-2 with TRBJ2-5, with 8 positions matching TRBD2. Germline CDR1 and CDR2: SGHTA and FQGNSA. Unmatched junction bases numbered 5, after V lost 0 bases and J lost 8 bases. The CDR3 totals 14 residues. CDR3 sequence: CASSLASGVVTQYF. Written as DNA, the CDR3 is TGTGCCAGCAGCTTAGCTAGCGGGGTGGTTACCCAGTACTTC.

V is TRBV5-1 and J is TRBJ2-5, with 12 bases lining up with TRBD2. The CDR3 runs to 15 residues. V lost 6 bases and J lost 4; bases outside the gene matches: 7. Germline V gene data show CDR1 as SGHRS and CDR2 as YFSETQ. DNA of the CDR3: TGCGCCAGCAAAGGGCTAGCGGGGGGGCCAGAGACCCAGTACTTC. This sequence encodes CASKGLAGGPETQYF.

This clonotype was recorded at least ten times. The rearrangement links TRBV12-3 or TRBV12-4 to TRBJ2-5; either TRBD1 or TRBD2 may fit D (5 bases each). CDR3 length: 14 residues. V gave up 5 bases and J gave up 7 bases, with 17 bases separating them. CDR3 bases: TGTGCCAGCAGTAGGGGACGGGGATTAGGGACCCAGTACTTC. Its translation is CASSRGRGLGTQYF.

In its sample, this clonotype was seen a few times. The chain uses TRBV20-1 and TRBJ1-5; D is undetermined. V was shortened by 3 bases and J by 7 bases, with 22 bases between the two germline ends. CDR3 length: 16 residues. Germline V gives CDR1 DFQATT, CDR2 SNEGSKA (reference sequence). CDR3 residues: CSARVLASSGRQPQHF. For the CDR3, the DNA is TGCAGTGCTAGGGTCCTAGCTTCGTCGGGGAGACAGCCCCAGCATTTT.